These 13 T cell receptor beta chains share one sample of origin, sequenced in a study of blood T cell repertoires in COVID-19. This table comes from immunoSEQ multiplex PCR, and its TCRdb copy is limited to in-frame clones, with some not included. The table lists hundreds of thousands of clones, around 90% of them singletons, with 0.2% to 0.3% in the top ten. Sequenced material: peripheral blood. Source of these receptors: a woman between 18 and 30 years old with acute or convalescent COVID-19.

The chain is built from TRBV4-1 and TRBJ1-3; possible D gene TRBD1, 5 bases. V was clipped by 5 bases and J by 3 bases, with 14 bases between them. CDR1 and CDR2 from the germline V gene are MGHRA and YSYEKL. The CDR3 loop spans 15 amino acids. The CDR3 loop is CASSGGERGGNTIYF. In DNA form, the CDR3 reads TGCGCCAGCAGCGGGGGGGAGAGGGGTGGAAACACCATATATTTT.

The chain carries TRBV6-5 and TRBJ1-2, with 7 bases matching TRBD1. V shed 5 bases, J shed 5 bases, and the junction held 11 bases outside the gene matches. Germline V gives CDR1 MNHEY, CDR2 SVGAGI. This CDR3 has 15 amino acids. CDR3 sequence reads: CASSPRQGGVYGYTF. In nucleotides, the CDR3 is TGTGCCAGCAGTCCCAGACAGGGTGGAGTGTATGGCTACACCTTC.

The V gene is TRBV6-5, the J gene TRBJ1-2; 7 bases match TRBD1. Germline-derived CDR1 and CDR2 are MNHEY and SVGAGI. V dropped 7 bases and J dropped 9; count of bases not matched to a gene: 11. The CDR3 consists of 13 residues. CDR3 sequence reads: CASTDRVGQSYTF. The CDR3 nucleotides read TGTGCCAGCACCGACAGGGTGGGGCAGAGCTACACCTTC.

This clone has only a few counts. CDR3 sequence reads: CATSDGTGSRYGYTF. DNA of the CDR3: TGTGCCACCAGTGATGGGACAGGGTCCCGCTATGGCTACACCTTC. V and J are TRBV24-1 and TRBJ1-2; TRBD1 matches at 9 bases. The V gene's germline CDR1 is KGHDR and CDR2 SFDVKD. The CDR3 length is 15 residues. With 3 bases clipped from V and 4 bases from J, the junction kept 5 bases outside the gene matches.

This clone was recorded once. V gene TRBV30 combines with J gene TRBJ2-7; 9 bases map to TRBD1. Germline assignment: CDR1 GTSNPN and CDR2 SVGIG (reference sequence). The CDR3 is 14 residues long. V was clipped by 4 bases and J by 0 bases; unmatched bases: 4. For the CDR3, the DNA is TGTGCCTGGAAACGGGACAGGGCCTCCTACGAGCAGTACTTC. Protein product: CAWKRDRASYEQYF.

The CDR3 coding sequence is TGTGCCAGCAGCTTAGAGACAGGAAACACCATATATTTT. This codes for CASSLETGNTIYF. The V and J genes are TRBV7-6 and TRBJ1-3, with D unclear. The CDR3 spans 13 residues. Germline CDR1 SGHVS, CDR2 FNYEAQ. V lost 1 base and J lost 4, with 5 bases in between.

This clone was counted a single time. The chain has TRBV5-5 and TRBJ1-2, with TRBD1 matching 7 bases. Losses at the gene ends were 2 bases for V and 7 bases for J; bases not matched to a gene: 8. The CDR3 is made up of 14 amino acids. Germline CDR1 reads SGHKS; CDR2 reads YYEKEE (reference sequence). In DNA, the CDR3 is TGTGCCAGCAGCTTAGAGGGGGCTAATGGTGGCTACACCTTC. Its protein is CASSLEGANGGYTF. Full variable domain (outside the CDR3, taken from reference TRBV5-5 and TRBJ1-2): DAGVTQSPTHLIKTRGQQVTLRCSPISGHKSVSWYQQVLGQGPQFIFQYYEKEERGRGNFPDRFSARQFPNYSSELNVNALLLGDSALYLCASSLEGANGGYTFGSGTRLTVV.

The V call is TRBV14, the J call TRBJ1-4; the match to TRBD1 covers 9 bases. There are 21 residues in the CDR3. Trimming removed 4 bases from V and 2 bases from J; junction bases left unmatched: 20. The V gene's germline CDR1 is SGHDN and CDR2 FVKESK. For the CDR3, the DNA is TGTGCCAGCAGCCCGACGAGAAGGGACAGGGTCGTAGGGCGCACTAATGAAAAACTGTTTTTT. Its translation: CASSPTRRDRVVGRTNEKLFF.

The V gene is TRBV2, the J gene TRBJ2-1, with 9 bases fitting TRBD2. The CDR3 contains 18 residues. Germline values: CDR1 SNHLY, CDR2 FYNNEI. Trimming cost V 10 bases and J 1 base; bases outside gene matches: 17. CDR3 sequence (DNA): TGTGCCAACACGCCGGGACTAGCCCATCGTAGTTCCTACAATGAGCAGTTCTTC. Its protein is CANTPGLAHRSSYNEQFF.

V and J are TRBV5-1 and TRBJ1-1, with D maybe TRBD1 (5 bases). The CDR3 is 15 residues long. In germline, CDR1 is SGHRS, CDR2 YFSETQ. V gave up 4 bases and J gave up 5 bases, with 18 bases separating them. The CDR3 is CASSPLSTGVTEAFF. As DNA, the CDR3 is TGCGCCAGCAGCCCCCTCTCGACGGGGGTAACTGAAGCTTTCTTT.

V usage is TRBV4-3 and J usage is TRBJ1-2; D possibly corresponds to TRBD1 (6 bases). V gave up 2 bases and J gave up 4 bases, with 11 bases separating them. The CDR3 totals 14 residues. The germline gives CDR1 LGHNA, CDR2 YSLEER. The CDR3 spells CASSQSQGRYGYTF. As DNA, the CDR3 is TGCGCCAGCAGCCAATCACAGGGCCGCTATGGCTACACCTTC.

V is TRBV27 and J is TRBJ1-1; D gene unclear. Trimming shortened V by 5 bases and J by 4 bases, and 11 bases separated the two germline ends. Germline CDR1 and CDR2: MNHEY and SMNVEV (reference sequence). The CDR3 loop spans 13 amino acids. The CDR3 DNA sequence: TGTGCCAGCAGTGCGGCGATTGGCACTGAAGCTTTCTTT. Protein: CASSAAIGTEAFF.

The chain joins TRBV12-5 to TRBJ1-6; 12 nucleotides match TRBD1. This CDR3 spans 19 amino acids. V shed 2 bases and J 7 bases; nucleotides not matched to a gene: 12. Germline lookup yields CDR1 LGHNT and CDR2 FRNRAP. DNA of the CDR3: TGTGCTAGTGGTTTGAGGGTTTTGGGACAGGGGGCTGTGAATTCACCCCTCCACTTT. It is translated as CASGLRVLGQGAVNSPLHF. Full variable domain (missing parts from reference TRBV12-5 and TRBJ1-6): DARVTQTPRHKVTEMGQEVTMRCQPILGHNTVFWYRQTMMQGLELLAYFRNRAPLDDSGMPKDRFSAEMPDATLATLKIQPSEPRDSAVYFCASGLRVLGQGAVNSPLHFGNGTRLTVT.